This TCR beta chain was observed in a study of technical replicates of blood from a handful of donors. Some clones are missing from TCRdb's copy, which holds only in-frame ones; the method was immunoSEQ multiplex PCR. Of 79,000 or so clones listed, about nine tenths are singletons. CDR3 length: 13 amino acids. The germline gives CDR1 SNHLY, CDR2 FYNNEI. V dropped 10 bases and J dropped 2 bases, with 15 bases sitting between them. Sequences were obtained from T cells isolated from PBMCs. The TCR was taken from a human donor in good health. The V gene is TRBV2, the J gene TRBJ2-7; D is possibly TRBD1 (5 bases). This chain's CDR3 is CAIGAGLTYEQYF. DNA for the CDR3: TGTGCCATAGGGGCAGGCTTGACCTACGAGCAGTACTTC. Complete variable domain (other parts from reference TRBV2 and TRBJ2-7): EPEVTQTPSHQVTQMGQEVILRCVPISNHLYFYWYRQILGQKVEFLVSFYNNEISEKSEIFDDQFSVERPDGSNFTLKIRSTKLEDSAMYFCAIGAGLTYEQYFGPGTRLTVT.